Within the sample, the clone carrying this TCR beta chain is medium-sized (0.01 to 0.1%). The CDR3 contains 12 residues. The ends were cut back, 3 bases at V and 8 bases at J, with 10 bases in the middle. Germline loops: CDR1 MDHEN, CDR2 SYDVKM. The sample comes from a study of CD8+ T cells in alopecia areata. Both peripheral blood and punch biopsies of lesional scalp skin were obtained from patients who had alopecia areata. It was cDNA, reverse transcribed from extracted RNA, that served as the sequencing template. Sequencing used immunoSEQ multiplex PCR; TCRdb keeps in-frame clones, though not all of them. Of roughly 13,000 clones listed, 50% to 60% are singletons.

This receptor was obtained from a human donor with alopecia areata. The chain has TRBV28 and TRBJ1-1; D is undetermined. The material was skin, obtained at week 0. The CDR3 sequence: CASSFDKGEAFF. The CDR3 region has the DNA TGTGCCAGCAGTTTCGATAAAGGGGAAGCTTTCTTT. Based on the CDR3 plus reference TRBV28 and TRBJ1-1, the full variable domain is DVKVTQSSRYLVKRTGEKVFLECVQDMDHENMFWYRQDPGLGLRLIYFSYDVKMKEKGDIPEGYSVSREKKERFSLILESASTNQTSMYLCASSFDKGEAFFGQGTRLTVV.